These T cell receptor beta chains were read from a single sample in a study of blood T cell repertoires in COVID-19. The table came from immunoSEQ multiplex PCR; TCRdb's copy has only in-frame clones and leaves some out. Of over 200,000 clones listed, more than 80% are singletons. What was sequenced was peripheral blood. The receptors shown here come from a woman aged 25 to 39 with COVID-19, enrolled during active disease. CDR3s include the opening cysteine and the closing phenylalanine or tryptophan. A D gene is named only where the DNA matches it firmly. Only part of the rows carry a size: once, few, many, or a class if the clone is expanded.

cdr3_nt cdr3_aa j_call clone_size v_call d_call
TGCGCCAGCAGCTTGCGTGGGGCTGACTACGAGCAGTACTTC CASSLRGADYEQYF TRBJ2-7 - TRBV5-1 -
TGCAGTGCTAGTTCCATGGCGGGATCCCAAGAGACCCAGTACTTC CSASSMAGSQETQYF TRBJ2-5 few TRBV20-1 -
TGTGCCAGCAGTTCCCGACCGACAGGCCCAGGGGGCGAGCAGTACTTC CASSSRPTGPGGEQYF TRBJ2-7 few TRBV27 TRBD1
TGTGCCTGGAGTGTAGGTACAGGCTCCTACGAGCAGTACTTC CAWSVGTGSYEQYF TRBJ2-7 - TRBV30 -
TGTGCCAGCAGCCAGGACCCACTAGCGGGAGGTACCGGGGAGCTGTTTTTT CASSQDPLAGGTGELFF TRBJ2-2 few TRBV4-2 TRBD2
TGTGCCAGCAGTTACTTCAGGGGGTCTAATTCACCCCTCCACTTT CASSYFRGSNSPLHF TRBJ1-6 - TRBV6-5 TRBD1
TGTGCCAGCAGAAAAACCGGGACTAGCGGAAATGAGCAGTTCTTC CASRKTGTSGNEQFF TRBJ2-1 - TRBV21-1 -
TGCGCCAGCAGTGCCCCTAGCGGGAGATTCCACAATGAGCAGTTCTTC CASSAPSGRFHNEQFF TRBJ2-1 - TRBV10-1 TRBD2
TGTGCCAGCGCCCAAGGAGGGGGCGGTGGCTACACCTTC CASAQGGGGGYTF TRBJ1-2 few TRBV7-2 TRBD1
TGTGCCAGCAGCCCTCAGGCTTTAGGACTAGCGGGAGGCTACAATGAGCAGTTCTTC CASSPQALGLAGGYNEQFF TRBJ2-1 - TRBV3-1/TRBV3-2 TRBD2
TGTGCCAGCAGCGCTCGAGCGGTAGGGAACACCGGGGAGCTGTTTTTT CASSARAVGNTGELFF TRBJ2-2 - TRBV9 -
TGCGCCAGCAGCTTAGATGACAGGGTGAACACTGAAGCTTTCTTT CASSLDDRVNTEAFF TRBJ1-1 - TRBV5-1 TRBD1
TGTGCCAGCAGCATGCGGACAGTCGGTGACGAGCAGTACTTC CASSMRTVGDEQYF TRBJ2-7 - TRBV9 -
TGTGCCAGCAGCCAAGGGCCCACTAGCGGGGGAGGTTTAAGGACAGATACGCAGTATTTT CASSQGPTSGGGLRTDTQYF TRBJ2-3 - TRBV3-1/TRBV3-2 TRBD2
TGTGCCAGCAGCGCGGGACAGGGGGCGGAAGGAAACACCATATATTTT CASSAGQGAEGNTIYF TRBJ1-3 - TRBV9 TRBD1
TGCGCCAACTCTGGGGCTGCGGGGAGGCGGCAAGAGACCCAGTACTTC CANSGAAGRRQETQYF TRBJ2-5 - TRBV10-1 -
TGTGCCAGCAGCGTAGCGACAGGGGGCCAGCAGTACTTC CASSVATGGQQYF TRBJ2-7 - TRBV9 TRBD1
TGTGCCATCAGAGGGGACAGAATGAACACTGAAGCTTTCTTT CAIRGDRMNTEAFF TRBJ1-1 - TRBV10-3 TRBD1
TGTGCCAGCAGGGGACTAGCGGGAGACTCCTACGAGCAGTACTTC CASRGLAGDSYEQYF TRBJ2-7 - TRBV27 TRBD2
TGTGCCAGCAGCCCTGCGGACAGGTTTGATACGCAGTATTTT CASSPADRFDTQYF TRBJ2-3 - TRBV11-3 TRBD1
TGCGCCAGCAGCTTGGCAGGATTAACCAACTATGGCTACACCTTC CASSLAGLTNYGYTF TRBJ1-2 - TRBV5-1 -
TGTGCCAGCACCCCTAGAATCGCCCACGAGCAGTACTTC CASTPRIAHEQYF TRBJ2-7 - TRBV12-3/TRBV12-4 -
TGTGCCAGCAGTTCTAGCCTTTTGGGGGGATACGAGCAGTACTTC CASSSSLLGGYEQYF TRBJ2-7 - TRBV27 -
TGTGCCAGCAGTTTCAACGGAGGGGATAAGGACTATGGCTACACCTTC CASSFNGGDKDYGYTF TRBJ1-2 - TRBV27 -